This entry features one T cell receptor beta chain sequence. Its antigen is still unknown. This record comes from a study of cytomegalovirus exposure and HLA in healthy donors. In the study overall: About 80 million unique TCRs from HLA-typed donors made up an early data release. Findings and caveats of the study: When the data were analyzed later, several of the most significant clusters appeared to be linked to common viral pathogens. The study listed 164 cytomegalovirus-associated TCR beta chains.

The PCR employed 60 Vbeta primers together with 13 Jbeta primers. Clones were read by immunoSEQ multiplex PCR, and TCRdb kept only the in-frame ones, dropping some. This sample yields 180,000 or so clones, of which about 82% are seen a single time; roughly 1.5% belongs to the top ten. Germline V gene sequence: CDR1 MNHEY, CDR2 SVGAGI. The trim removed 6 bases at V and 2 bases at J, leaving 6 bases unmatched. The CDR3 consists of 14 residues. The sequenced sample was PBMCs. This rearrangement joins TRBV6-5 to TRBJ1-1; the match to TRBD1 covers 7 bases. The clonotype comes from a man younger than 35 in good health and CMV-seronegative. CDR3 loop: CASSSGTVNTEAFF. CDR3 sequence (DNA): TGTGCCAGCAGCTCCGGGACAGTCAACACTGAAGCTTTCTTT.